This is a list of T cell receptor beta chains from one sample in a study of shared clonotypes between healthy human individuals. This table comes from immunoSEQ multiplex PCR, and its TCRdb copy is limited to in-frame clones, with some not included. The table shows more than 2,000,000 clones, with over 90% occurring only once. The sample consisted of naive CD4+ T cells from PBMCs. The source of these receptors is a man between 18 and 35 years old in good health. Some clones in this sample may be carry-over from other donors' samples. Each CDR3 is given with its conserved first and last residue. Fields, in order: J gene, V gene, D gene, clone size, CDR3 DNA, CDR3 protein. D genes are given only for firm matches. Where a row states a size, it is once, few, many or the class of an expanded clone; other rows omit it.

j_gene: TRBJ1-1; v_gene: TRBV6-5; d_gene: NA; abundance: NA; CDR3nt: TGTGCCAGCTGGGGGGTGAACACTGAAGCTTTCTTT; CDR3aa: CASWGVNTEAFF
j_gene: TRBJ2-7; v_gene: TRBV9; d_gene: TRBD1; abundance: NA; CDR3nt: TGTGCCAGCAGCGCGGGGACAGCAACCCTCTCTCCGGAGCAGTACTTC; CDR3aa: CASSAGTATLSPEQYF
j_gene: TRBJ1-5; v_gene: TRBV5-5; d_gene: NA; abundance: NA; CDR3nt: TGTGCCAGCAGCTTGGGTCCCGGTAGCAATCAGCCCCAGCATTTT; CDR3aa: CASSLGPGSNQPQHF
j_gene: TRBJ2-1; v_gene: TRBV9; d_gene: NA; abundance: NA; CDR3nt: TGTGCCAGCAGCGTTTCCTACCTGTCCGAGCAGTTCTTC; CDR3aa: CASSVSYLSEQFF
j_gene: TRBJ2-1; v_gene: TRBV5-4; d_gene: TRBD2; abundance: NA; CDR3nt: TGTGCCAGCAGCCGGGAGGGACTAGCGGACAATGAGCAGTTCTTC; CDR3aa: CASSREGLADNEQFF
j_gene: TRBJ2-5; v_gene: TRBV18; d_gene: NA; abundance: once; CDR3nt: TGTGCCAGCTCACCATTGCCCCCGGGAGAGACCCAGTACTTC; CDR3aa: CASSPLPPGETQYF
j_gene: TRBJ2-5; v_gene: TRBV7-2; d_gene: TRBD2; abundance: NA; CDR3nt: TGTGCCAGCAGCCCAGTGGGACTAGCGGACCAAGAGACCCAGTACTTC; CDR3aa: CASSPVGLADQETQYF
j_gene: TRBJ1-5; v_gene: TRBV28; d_gene: NA; abundance: NA; CDR3nt: TGTGCCAGCATAAGACTCTATAGCAATCAGCCCCAGCATTTT; CDR3aa: CASIRLYSNQPQHF
j_gene: TRBJ2-1; v_gene: TRBV28; d_gene: NA; abundance: NA; CDR3nt: TGTGCCAGCACAGACCCTCATGAGCAGTTCTTC; CDR3aa: CASTDPHEQFF
j_gene: TRBJ1-1; v_gene: TRBV27; d_gene: TRBD1; abundance: NA; CDR3nt: TGTGCCAGCAGTTTAGACAGGGAGGTTGTAGCTGAAGCTTTCTTT; CDR3aa: CASSLDREVVAEAFF
j_gene: TRBJ2-7; v_gene: TRBV6-5; d_gene: TRBD2; abundance: NA; CDR3nt: TGTGCCAGCAGTTACCATGGGACTAGCGGGAGGGACGAGCAGTACTTC; CDR3aa: CASSYHGTSGRDEQYF
j_gene: TRBJ1-5; v_gene: TRBV7-9; d_gene: NA; abundance: few; CDR3nt: TGTGCCAGCAGCCGCTCACAGGTAACTCGGGATCAGCCCCAGCATTTT; CDR3aa: CASSRSQVTRDQPQHF
j_gene: TRBJ2-2; v_gene: TRBV2; d_gene: TRBD2; abundance: NA; CDR3nt: TGTGCCAGCAGCAGACTAGCTCCGGACACCGGGGAGCTGTTTTTT; CDR3aa: CASSRLAPDTGELFF
j_gene: TRBJ2-7; v_gene: TRBV6-1; d_gene: TRBD1; abundance: NA; CDR3nt: TGTGCCAGCCGTTTGGGACAGCGCTACGAGCAGTACTTC; CDR3aa: CASRLGQRYEQYF
j_gene: TRBJ2-5; v_gene: TRBV11-2; d_gene: NA; abundance: once; CDR3nt: TGTGCCAGCAGCTTCTGGGAGACCCAGTACTTC; CDR3aa: CASSFWETQYF
j_gene: TRBJ2-2; v_gene: TRBV13; d_gene: NA; abundance: NA; CDR3nt: TGTGCCAGCAGCCCCAGGGAGGAAAGGACCGGGGAGCTGTTTTTT; CDR3aa: CASSPREERTGELFF
j_gene: TRBJ2-4; v_gene: TRBV5-1; d_gene: TRBD1; abundance: NA; CDR3nt: TGCGCCAGCACCCCTGGGACAGGGTACAAAAACATTCAGTACTTC; CDR3aa: CASTPGTGYKNIQYF
j_gene: TRBJ2-7; v_gene: TRBV5-1; d_gene: NA; abundance: once; CDR3nt: TGCGCCAGCAGCAACGGCGGGGACGGACCCTACGAGCAGTACTTC; CDR3aa: CASSNGGDGPYEQYF
j_gene: TRBJ1-3; v_gene: TRBV14; d_gene: NA; abundance: NA; CDR3nt: TGTGCCAGCAGCCATAGAAACACCATATATTTT; CDR3aa: CASSHRNTIYF
j_gene: TRBJ1-1; v_gene: TRBV7-6; d_gene: TRBD1; abundance: few; CDR3nt: TGTGCCAGCAGCTTAGTACAGGGGGCGGGCACTGAAGCTTTCTTT; CDR3aa: CASSLVQGAGTEAFF
j_gene: TRBJ2-3; v_gene: TRBV30; d_gene: NA; abundance: NA; CDR3nt: TGTGCCTGGAGTACAGGTTCCTGGGATACGCAGTATTTT; CDR3aa: CAWSTGSWDTQYF
j_gene: TRBJ2-7; v_gene: TRBV28; d_gene: NA; abundance: once; CDR3nt: TGTGCCGGAATAACCCCTGGTTCCTACGAGCAGTACTTC; CDR3aa: CAGITPGSYEQYF
j_gene: TRBJ2-5; v_gene: TRBV9; d_gene: NA; abundance: NA; CDR3nt: TGTGCCAGCAGCGTAGAAGGAACACGAGAGACCCAGTACTTC; CDR3aa: CASSVEGTRETQYF
j_gene: TRBJ1-2; v_gene: TRBV15; d_gene: NA; abundance: once; CDR3nt: TGTGCCACCAGCAGAGACGTACGGGGCGGCTACACCTTC; CDR3aa: CATSRDVRGGYTF
j_gene: TRBJ2-7; v_gene: TRBV19; d_gene: TRBD1; abundance: NA; CDR3nt: TGTGCCAGTAGTATTCGGGGTGCAGGGGGCACCTACGAGCAGTACTTC; CDR3aa: CASSIRGAGGTYEQYF
j_gene: TRBJ2-2; v_gene: TRBV7-3; d_gene: NA; abundance: NA; CDR3nt: TGTGCCAGCAGCTTAGGGGGGCAGAACACCGGGGAGCTGTTTTTT; CDR3aa: CASSLGGQNTGELFF
j_gene: TRBJ1-2; v_gene: TRBV28; d_gene: TRBD1; abundance: NA; CDR3nt: TGTGCCAGCAGTTTAACAGGGGGCTATGGCTACACCTTC; CDR3aa: CASSLTGGYGYTF
j_gene: TRBJ2-3; v_gene: TRBV27; d_gene: TRBD1; abundance: NA; CDR3nt: TGTGCCAGCAGTTTTCGGACAGGGGGGGGCACAGATACGCAGTATTTT; CDR3aa: CASSFRTGGGTDTQYF
j_gene: TRBJ2-7; v_gene: TRBV6-6; d_gene: TRBD1; abundance: NA; CDR3nt: TGTGCCAGCAGACCAACAGGGGTGGGACAGTACTTC; CDR3aa: CASRPTGVGQYF
j_gene: TRBJ2-1; v_gene: TRBV7-3; d_gene: TRBD2; abundance: NA; CDR3nt: TGTGCCAGCAGCTCCCAGCGGGATTACTACAATGAGCAGTTCTTC; CDR3aa: CASSSQRDYYNEQFF
j_gene: TRBJ2-7; v_gene: TRBV27; d_gene: TRBD2; abundance: NA; CDR3nt: TGTGCCAGCAGTCCCAGACTAGCGCAGCCCTACGAGCAGTACTTC; CDR3aa: CASSPRLAQPYEQYF
j_gene: TRBJ1-3; v_gene: TRBV28; d_gene: NA; abundance: NA; CDR3nt: TGTGCCAGCAGTTTTTTTACCGGCACCATATATTTT; CDR3aa: CASSFFTGTIYF
j_gene: TRBJ1-1; v_gene: TRBV5-1; d_gene: NA; abundance: NA; CDR3nt: TGCGCCAGCAGCTTGGCCGGTGGTGGGGCGGCCACTGAAGCTTTCTTT; CDR3aa: CASSLAGGGAATEAFF
j_gene: TRBJ1-6; v_gene: TRBV5-1; d_gene: TRBD1; abundance: NA; CDR3nt: TGCGCCAGCAGCACGACAGGGTCTGATTCACCCCTCCACTTT; CDR3aa: CASSTTGSDSPLHF
j_gene: TRBJ1-2; v_gene: TRBV6-5; d_gene: TRBD1; abundance: few; CDR3nt: TGTGCCAGCCGGACAGGAGACTATGGCTACACCTTC; CDR3aa: CASRTGDYGYTF
j_gene: TRBJ1-1; v_gene: TRBV5-6; d_gene: NA; abundance: NA; CDR3nt: TGTGCCAGCAGCTTGGCCGGGCGGGGGAACACTGAAGCTTTCTTT; CDR3aa: CASSLAGRGNTEAFF
j_gene: TRBJ1-2; v_gene: TRBV5-1; d_gene: NA; abundance: NA; CDR3nt: TGCGCCAGCAGCCCCGGGGCCACATATGGCTACACCTTC; CDR3aa: CASSPGATYGYTF
j_gene: TRBJ2-1; v_gene: TRBV28; d_gene: NA; abundance: NA; CDR3nt: TGTGCCAGCAGAGGACTACGGCGGGAAGTGAATGAGCAGTTCTTC; CDR3aa: CASRGLRREVNEQFF
j_gene: TRBJ1-4; v_gene: TRBV28; d_gene: NA; abundance: NA; CDR3nt: TGTGCCAGCAGTTTCGCAACAGGGAGCGGTCGGGAAAAACTGTTTTTT; CDR3aa: CASSFATGSGREKLFF
j_gene: TRBJ2-7; v_gene: TRBV9; d_gene: NA; abundance: NA; CDR3nt: TGTGCCAGCAGCGGCGGGCACTCCTACGAGCAGTACTTC; CDR3aa: CASSGGHSYEQYF
j_gene: TRBJ1-1; v_gene: TRBV19; d_gene: NA; abundance: NA; CDR3nt: TGTGCCAGTAGTATAGGTAGTGGAGGTGATGAAGCTTTCTTT; CDR3aa: CASSIGSGGDEAFF
j_gene: TRBJ2-7; v_gene: TRBV7-8; d_gene: NA; abundance: NA; CDR3nt: TGTGCCAGCAGCCCGTATGGAGTTGGCGAGCAGTACTTC; CDR3aa: CASSPYGVGEQYF
j_gene: TRBJ2-3; v_gene: TRBV5-1; d_gene: NA; abundance: NA; CDR3nt: TGCGCCAGCAGCTTTATCTCAGATACGCAGTATTTT; CDR3aa: CASSFISDTQYF
j_gene: TRBJ2-5; v_gene: TRBV11-2; d_gene: NA; abundance: NA; CDR3nt: TGTGCCAGCAGCTTAGTCCAAGGCCTCGGGACATCGGATGAGACCCAGTACTTC; CDR3aa: CASSLVQGLGTSDETQYF
j_gene: TRBJ1-1; v_gene: TRBV19; d_gene: NA; abundance: NA; CDR3nt: TGTGCCAGTAGTATAGGGCGGGAACCATTACTCAACACTGAAGCTTTCTTT; CDR3aa: CASSIGREPLLNTEAFF
j_gene: TRBJ2-1; v_gene: TRBV5-8; d_gene: TRBD2; abundance: NA; CDR3nt: TGTGCCAGCAGCCCTGGACTAGCGGGAGCCTCCTACAATGAGCAGTTCTTC; CDR3aa: CASSPGLAGASYNEQFF
j_gene: TRBJ2-1; v_gene: TRBV5-4; d_gene: TRBD1; abundance: NA; CDR3nt: TGTGCCAGCAGCCGACAGGGTCGGGATGAGCAGTTCTTC; CDR3aa: CASSRQGRDEQFF
j_gene: TRBJ2-3; v_gene: TRBV9; d_gene: NA; abundance: NA; CDR3nt: TGTGCCAGCAGCCCGAGGGGCACAGATACGCAGTATTTT; CDR3aa: CASSPRGTDTQYF
j_gene: TRBJ1-5; v_gene: TRBV5-8; d_gene: TRBD1; abundance: NA; CDR3nt: TGTGCCAGCAGCCCGGACAGGGTTCAGCCCCAGCATTTT; CDR3aa: CASSPDRVQPQHF
j_gene: TRBJ1-4; v_gene: TRBV5-4; d_gene: NA; abundance: NA; CDR3nt: TGTGCCAGCAGCTTGGGGGGGGCTATGGAAAAACTGTTTTTT; CDR3aa: CASSLGGAMEKLFF
j_gene: TRBJ1-2; v_gene: TRBV28; d_gene: TRBD1; abundance: NA; CDR3nt: TGTGCCAGCAGTTTCACAGGGGACTATGGCTACACCTTC; CDR3aa: CASSFTGDYGYTF